The 21 T cell receptor beta chains listed next were all sequenced from one sample in a study of sequential checkpoint blockade in melanoma. The protocol was immunoSEQ multiplex PCR, while the TCRdb copy is restricted to in-frame clones and leaves out a portion. Among roughly 6,100 clones listed, under 25% were seen once. Noted treatment: randomized to nivolumab then ipilimumab (arm A) or the reverse (arm B). This sample comprised tumor tissue (inferred from file names), obtained from a patient given nivolumab and ipilimumab in sequence. The receptors derive from a human donor with melanoma.

This clone is judged large. The V call is TRBV30, the J call TRBJ1-1; D gene ambiguous. V was pared by 1 base and J by 4 bases, with 13 bases between. CDR3 length: 14 residues. CDR1 is GTSNPN and CDR2 is SVGIG in the germline V gene (reference sequence). The CDR3 coding sequence is TGTGCCTGGAGTGGACGGAAAGAAATCACTGAAGCTTTCTTT. The encoded protein is CAWSGRKEITEAFF.

CDR3 residues: CSGGGGAGAGEQYF. The CDR3 DNA is TGCAGCGGGGGGGGCGGGGCGGGGGCGGGGGAGCAGTACTTC. V and J are TRBV29-1 and TRBJ2-7, with D tentatively TRBD2 (7 bases). CDR1 is SQVTM and CDR2 is ANQGSEA in the germline V gene. The CDR3 is 14 residues long. V lost 7 bases and J 7 bases, leaving 23 bases between the germline ends.

This chain links TRBV5-1 with TRBJ1-4; 8 bases are shared with TRBD1. Trimming cost V 4 bases and J 1 base; bases outside gene matches: 6. The CDR3 is 16 residues long. Germline CDR1 and CDR2: SGHRS and YFSETQ. The CDR3, as DNA: TGCGCCAGCAGCCTAACAGGACAGGGAACTAATGAAAAACTGTTTTTT. It translates to CASSLTGQGTNEKLFF.

This chain joins TRBV19 and TRBJ1-2; 11 bases are shared with TRBD1. The germline V gene has CDR1 LNHDA and CDR2 SQIVND (reference sequence). The CDR3 consists of 18 residues. The V gene end was trimmed by 4 bases and the J gene end by 0 bases; junction bases not matched to a gene: 10. Written as DNA, the CDR3 is TGTGCCAGTAGTACCGGAAGGGACAGGGGGACGACTAACTATGGCTACACCTTC. Protein product: CASSTGRDRGTTNYGYTF.

The chain employs TRBV6-8 and TRBJ2-1; D may correspond to TRBD1 or TRBD2 (5 bases each). The CDR3 totals 13 residues. V lost 6 bases to trimming and J lost 7 bases, with 13 bases between them. Germline CDR1 is MNHGY and CDR2 is SAAAGT. CDR3 loop: CASRTGTLNEQFF. In DNA form, the CDR3 reads TGTGCCAGCAGAACCGGGACGTTAAATGAGCAGTTCTTC.

This clone was picked up many times. This chain connects TRBV6-8 to TRBJ1-1; 10 bases align to TRBD1. The CDR3 is 13 amino acids. V lost 6 bases, J lost 7 bases, and 5 bases stayed unmatched. Germline loops: CDR1 MNHGY, CDR2 SAAAGT. CDR3 bases: TGTGCCAGCAGGGACCGGGACAGGGGTGAAGCTTTCTTT. Residues: CASRDRDRGEAFF.

The chain links TRBV29-1 to TRBJ1-2; TRBD1 aligns across 7 bases. Germline V gene lookup returns CDR1 SQVTM and CDR2 ANQGSEA. The length of the CDR3 is 14 residues. V gave up 7 bases and J gave up 7 bases; unmatched junction bases: 15. CDR3 sequence reads: CSARGDDRASGYTF. CDR3 nucleotide sequence: TGCAGCGCGCGGGGGGACGACAGGGCGTCTGGCTACACCTTC.

This clone was recorded at least ten times. The rearrangement links TRBV11-3 to TRBJ1-1, with TRBD1 as a possible D gene (6 bases). Germline CDR1 SGHNT, CDR2 YENEEA. This CDR3 is 15 amino acids long. The germline V and J ends were trimmed by 6 bases and 5 bases, with 19 bases remaining between them. This chain's CDR3 is CASSLNRVLRTEAFF. CDR3 DNA sequence: TGTGCCAGCAGTCTCAACAGGGTATTGAGGACTGAAGCTTTCTTT. The full variable domain, completed using reference TRBV11-3 and TRBJ1-1, is EAGVVQSPRYKIIEKKQPVAFWCNPISGHNTLYWYLQNLGQGPELLIRYENEEAVDDSQLPKDRFSAERLKGVDSTLKIQPAELGDSAVYLCASSLNRVLRTEAFFGQGTRLTVV.

The chain uses TRBV29-1 and TRBJ2-7, with D possibly TRBD2 on 6 matching bases. The CDR3 loop spans 14 amino acids. Trimming stripped 4 bases from V and 3 bases from J, with 16 bases between. CDR1 and CDR2 (germline): SQVTM, ANQGSEA. This CDR3 reads CSVGNVAGSYEQYF. Written as DNA, the CDR3 is TGCAGCGTTGGAAATGTGGCGGGAAGCTACGAGCAGTACTTC.

In its sample, this clone ranks as medium-sized. V gene TRBV6-8 combines with J gene TRBJ2-2; D perhaps matches TRBD2 (5 bases). Trimming took off 3 bases at V and 4 bases at J, with 12 bases between the two ends. The CDR3 covers 15 residues. The germline V gene has CDR1 MNHGY and CDR2 SAAAGT. The DNA of the CDR3 is TGTGCCAGCAGTTATATAGCGCAGATCACCGGGGAGCTGTTTTTT. It specifies CASSYIAQITGELFF.

This clone was found many times. The chain is built from TRBV11-3 and TRBJ1-2; D ambiguous. The V gene's germline CDR1 is SGHNT and CDR2 YENEEA. The CDR3 length is 15 residues. V lost 5 bases to trimming and J lost 5 bases, with 18 bases between them. Here the CDR3 reads CASSLRQEGWYGYTF. The CDR3 region has the DNA TGTGCCAGCAGCCTCCGGCAGGAGGGCTGGTATGGCTACACCTTC.

The gene calls are TRBV19 and TRBJ2-3; 15 bases align to TRBD2. Germline trimming cut 3 bases from V and 5 bases from J; bases unmatched to any gene: 9. CDR1 and CDR2 (germline): LNHDA, SQIVND (reference sequence). The CDR3 is made up of 18 amino acids. CDR3 DNA sequence: TGTGCCAGTAGTATGCGGACTAGCGGGAGGGCCTCAAAAGATACGCAGTATTTT. The encoded protein is CASSMRTSGRASKDTQYF.

This clone was counted many times. This may come from a read error, since a much larger clone is one base off. Other DNA variants within this sample encode the same CDR3. The CDR3 DNA reads as TGCAGCGCTGGGGGCGGGGCGGGGGCGGTGGAGCAGTACTTC. It codes for CSAGGGAGAVEQYF. The chain employs TRBV29-1 and TRBJ2-7; tentatively, D is TRBD2 (7 bases). CDR1 is SQVTM and CDR2 is ANQGSEA in the germline V gene. CDR3 length: 14 residues. With 7 bases removed from V and 7 bases from J, the gap between germline ends came to 23 bases.

The chain has TRBV4-1 and TRBJ2-1; 13 bases are shared with TRBD2. Per the germline V gene, CDR1 is MGHRA and CDR2 is YSYEKL. The CDR3 extends over 18 amino acids. Trimming removed 2 bases from V and 6 bases from J; junction bases left unmatched: 10. CDR3 sequence: CASSQTLRLAGGSNEQFF. CDR3 bases: TGCGCCAGCAGCCAAACCCTGCGACTAGCGGGAGGAAGCAATGAGCAGTTCTTC.

This clone qualifies as large (0.1 to 1%). This chain links TRBV6-8 with TRBJ1-6, with TRBD1 matching 10 bases. The CDR3 contains 15 residues. Germline V lookup: CDR1 MNHGY, CDR2 SAAAGT. J lost 7 bases, V lost 2 bases, and 2 bases had no gene match. For the CDR3, the DNA is TGTGCCAGCAGTTACGACAGGGGGCGAAATTCACCCCTCCACTTT. Translating it yields CASSYDRGRNSPLHF.

This clone occurred once. The chain couples TRBV23-1 to TRBJ2-1; no definite D call. TRBV23-1 is known as an ORF, though its function is uncertain. The V end lost 6 bases, the J end lost 6 bases, and 12 bases lay between the germline ends. The CDR3 contains 13 residues. The CDR3 DNA sequence: TGCGCCAGCAGCCAAGAAGGAAGCAATGAGCAGTTCTTC. This translates into CASSQEGSNEQFF.

This chain links TRBV10-3 with TRBJ2-7, with 11 bases lining up with TRBD1. The CDR3 has 15 amino acids. The V and J ends lost 6 bases and 1 base, in that order; junction bases with no gene match: 5. CDR1 and CDR2 (germline): ENHRY, SYGVKD. CDR3 residues: CAISADRGPSYEQYF. In nucleotides, the CDR3 is TGTGCCATCAGCGCGGACAGGGGGCCTTCCTACGAGCAGTACTTC.

The chain joins TRBV30 to TRBJ2-7; D gene unclear. The CDR3 loop spans 11 amino acids. Germline V gene lookup returns CDR1 GTSNPN and CDR2 SVGIG (reference sequence). Trimming removed 0 bases at V and 6 bases at J, with 6 bases between. CDR3 protein: CAWSVEGEQYF. The CDR3 nucleotides are TGTGCCTGGAGTGTGGAAGGCGAGCAGTACTTC.

This clone has a handful of counts. The chain couples TRBV11-3 to TRBJ2-5; D is possibly TRBD1 (6 bases). V lost 1 base to trimming and J lost 7 bases, with 13 bases between them. Germline V gene sequence: CDR1 SGHNT, CDR2 YENEEA. CDR3 size: 14 residues. CDR3 in amino acids: CASSLVAGDRTQYF. DNA of the CDR3: TGTGCCAGCAGCTTAGTGGCAGGGGATCGGACCCAGTACTTC. Full variable domain (missing parts from reference TRBV11-3 and TRBJ2-5): EAGVVQSPRYKIIEKKQPVAFWCNPISGHNTLYWYLQNLGQGPELLIRYENEEAVDDSQLPKDRFSAERLKGVDSTLKIQPAELGDSAVYLCASSLVAGDRTQYFGPGTRLLVL.

This clone was counted at least ten times. The chain employs TRBV6-8 and TRBJ2-2; maybe TRBD1 (5 bases). CDR3 length: 14 amino acids. Trimming removed 2 bases from V and 6 bases from J, with 10 bases in between. Germline CDR1 MNHGY, CDR2 SAAAGT. Here the CDR3 reads CASSYEAGSGELFF. CDR3 nucleotides: TGTGCCAGCAGTTACGAGGCAGGGTCCGGGGAGCTGTTTTTT.

The chain is built from TRBV15 and TRBJ2-2; TRBD2 matches 12 bases. V trimming: 1 base; J trimming: 5 bases; junction bases outside the gene matches: 2. In germline, CDR1 is LNHNV, CDR2 YYDKDF (reference sequence). The CDR3 sequence is 16 residues long. CDR3 nucleotide sequence: TGTGCCACCAGCAGAGCGGGGACTAGCGGGACCGGGGAGCTGTTTTTT. Translation gives CATSRAGTSGTGELFF.